These T cell receptor beta chains were read from a single sample in a study of blood T cell repertoires in COVID-19. The protocol was immunoSEQ multiplex PCR, while the TCRdb copy is restricted to in-frame clones and leaves out a portion. The table shows 95,000 to 150,000 clones, with approximately 83% occurring only once. The sample was peripheral blood. These receptors originate from a woman between 65 and 79 years old with acute or convalescent COVID-19. The CDR3 runs from the conserved cysteine through the conserved F or W. D genes are given only for firm matches. Clone size is not always given. Where it is, it says once, few, many or a class for expanded clones.

D: NA
size: NA
J: TRBJ1-2
V: TRBV4-2
length: 15
DNA: TGTGCCAGCAGCCCCAGTGGGGGCGCAGGCTATGGCTACACCTTC
CDR3: CASSPSGGAGYGYTF

D: NA
size: NA
J: TRBJ1-2
V: TRBV5-4
length: 14
DNA: TGTGCCAGCAGCTTGCAATTAGCTAACTATGGCTACACTTTC
CDR3: CASSLQLANYGYTF

D: NA
size: NA
J: TRBJ2-5
V: TRBV4-1
length: 16
DNA: TGCGCCAGCAGCCTAACTCCTAAGACTAGCCAAGAGACCCAGTACTTC
CDR3: CASSLTPKTSQETQYF

D: NA
size: NA
J: TRBJ1-1
V: TRBV7-9
length: 13
DNA: TGTGCCAGCAGCCGATCAGAGAACACTGAAGCTTTCTTT
CDR3: CASSRSENTEAFF

D: NA
size: NA
J: TRBJ1-2
V: TRBV12-3/TRBV12-4
length: 13
DNA: TGTGCCAGCAGTTTTGGAGACAGAGGTGGCTACACCTTC
CDR3: CASSFGDRGGYTF

D: TRBD1
size: many
J: TRBJ1-6
V: TRBV5-4
length: 13
DNA: TGTGCCAGCAGGCCAGACAGGGACTCACCCCTCCACTTT
CDR3: CASRPDRDSPLHF

D: TRBD1
size: NA
J: TRBJ1-3
V: TRBV2
length: 15
DNA: TGTGCCAGCAGTGCCCGACAGGGAACTGGAAACACCATATATTTT
CDR3: CASSARQGTGNTIYF

D: TRBD1
size: NA
J: TRBJ1-4
V: TRBV6-5
length: 14
DNA: TGTGCCAGCGGGCGACAGGGAGCTAATGAAAAACTGTTTTTT
CDR3: CASGRQGANEKLFF

D: NA
size: few
J: TRBJ1-1
V: TRBV14
length: 16
DNA: TGTGCCAGCAGCCAAGATCGGGCCGCAGGGCCCTTTGAAGCTTTCTTT
CDR3: CASSQDRAAGPFEAFF

D: TRBD2
size: NA
J: TRBJ2-3
V: TRBV5-6
length: 18
DNA: TGTGCCAGCAGCCATGACCTTGGGGAGGGGACGAGCACAGATACGCAGTATTTT
CDR3: CASSHDLGEGTSTDTQYF

D: NA
size: NA
J: TRBJ2-5
V: TRBV11-3
length: 14
DNA: TGTGCCAGCAGCTCGAGGACAGCCCAAGAGACCCAGTACTTC
CDR3: CASSSRTAQETQYF

D: TRBD1
size: NA
J: TRBJ2-3
V: TRBV2
length: 14
DNA: TGTGCCAGCAGTGAAGCGCGAACAGGGGTGACGCAGTATTTT
CDR3: CASSEARTGVTQYF

D: NA
size: NA
J: TRBJ2-2
V: TRBV4-2
length: 15
DNA: TGTGCCAGCAGCCAAGAGATCCAGTCTCCCGGGGAGCTGTTTTTT
CDR3: CASSQEIQSPGELFF

D: NA
size: NA
J: TRBJ1-2
V: TRBV12-3/TRBV12-4
length: 13
DNA: TGTGCCAGCGCAGAGGGCGCCAACTATGGCTACACCTTC
CDR3: CASAEGANYGYTF

D: TRBD1
size: NA
J: TRBJ2-7
V: TRBV11-3
length: 14
DNA: TGTGCCAGCAGCTTAGGGACAGGGTACTACGAGCAGTACTTC
CDR3: CASSLGTGYYEQYF

D: NA
size: NA
J: TRBJ1-5
V: TRBV5-1
length: 15
DNA: TGCGCCAGCAGCTTGTCAGGGGATAGCAATCAGCCCCAGCATTTT
CDR3: CASSLSGDSNQPQHF

D: TRBD1
size: once
J: TRBJ1-2
V: TRBV30
length: 13
DNA: TGTGCCTGGCTAAGAGGGGGCTTGGGGGGCTACACCTTC
CDR3: CAWLRGGLGGYTF

D: NA
size: NA
J: TRBJ1-1
V: TRBV4-1
length: 13
DNA: TGCGCCAGCAGCCAGCGGGCCCGGGGTGAAGCTTTCTTT
CDR3: CASSQRARGEAFF

D: TRBD2
size: NA
J: TRBJ2-2
V: TRBV5-4
length: 14
DNA: TGTGCCAGCAACGAACCAGCGGGGTCCGGGGAGCTGTTTTTT
CDR3: CASNEPAGSGELFF

D: NA
size: NA
J: TRBJ2-1
V: TRBV2
length: 15
DNA: TGTGCCAGCAGTGAAATGCGGGTGCGCTACAATGAGCAGTTCTTC
CDR3: CASSEMRVRYNEQFF

D: TRBD1
size: NA
J: TRBJ1-4
V: TRBV19
length: 16
DNA: TGTGCCAGTAGTCCCCTTACAGGGGCCACTAATGAAAAACTGTTTTTT
CDR3: CASSPLTGATNEKLFF

D: NA
size: NA
J: TRBJ2-4
V: TRBV9
length: 12
DNA: TGTGCCAGCAGCGTAGAAGGAGACATTCAGTACTTC
CDR3: CASSVEGDIQYF

D: TRBD1
size: once
J: TRBJ1-2
V: TRBV2
length: 14
DNA: TGTGCCAGCAGGGGACAGACTACTAACTATGGCTACACCTTC
CDR3: CASRGQTTNYGYTF

D: NA
size: NA
J: TRBJ1-2
V: TRBV5-6
length: 12
DNA: TGTGCCAGCAGCGTGACCGGGTATGGCTACACCTTC
CDR3: CASSVTGYGYTF

D: TRBD1
size: few
J: TRBJ2-1
V: TRBV5-1
length: 16
DNA: TGCGCCAGCAGCCGAAAATGGGACAGCATATACAATGAGCAGTTCTTC
CDR3: CASSRKWDSIYNEQFF

D: NA
size: NA
J: TRBJ1-5
V: TRBV6-5
length: 13
DNA: TGTGCCAGCAGTTACTCCGGGGTTCAGCCCCAGCATTTT
CDR3: CASSYSGVQPQHF

D: NA
size: NA
J: TRBJ2-6
V: TRBV19
length: 15
DNA: TGTGCCAGTAGCCGCCAGTTCTCTGGGGCCAACGTCCTGACTTTC
CDR3: CASSRQFSGANVLTF

D: TRBD2
size: NA
J: TRBJ2-2
V: TRBV7-8
length: 19
DNA: TGTGCCAGCAGCTTAGTCGGACTAGCGGGGGGCGGGGACACCGGGGAGCTGTTTTTT
CDR3: CASSLVGLAGGGDTGELFF

D: NA
size: NA
J: TRBJ1-1
V: TRBV5-1
length: 13
DNA: TGCGCCAGCAGCTTAGGAGAGAACGGTCAAGCTTTCTTT
CDR3: CASSLGENGQAFF

D: NA
size: once
J: TRBJ1-1
V: TRBV3-1/TRBV3-2
length: 13
DNA: TGTGCCAGCAGCCCAGGGTGGGACACTGAAGCTTTCTTT
CDR3: CASSPGWDTEAFF

D: NA
size: NA
J: TRBJ2-1
V: TRBV18
length: 13
DNA: TGTGCCAGCTCCCATAGGGGAAGGGATGAGCAGTTCTTC
CDR3: CASSHRGRDEQFF

D: NA
size: NA
J: TRBJ2-1
V: TRBV7-9
length: 15
DNA: TGTGCCAGCAGCCTGTACTCTGACATCTACAATGAGCAGTTCTTC
CDR3: CASSLYSDIYNEQFF

D: NA
size: NA
J: TRBJ1-1
V: TRBV3-1/TRBV3-2
length: 14
DNA: TGTGCCAGCAGCCAAGGAGGACCGGGGACTGAAGCTTTCTTT
CDR3: CASSQGGPGTEAFF

D: NA
size: NA
J: TRBJ2-5
V: TRBV5-8
length: 13
DNA: TGTGCCAGCAGCTTACAGGGATGGGAGACCCAGTACTTC
CDR3: CASSLQGWETQYF

D: NA
size: NA
J: TRBJ2-7
V: TRBV3-1/TRBV3-2
length: 15
DNA: TGTGCCAGCAGCCAAGATCTCACAGGGGGGGACGAGCAGTACTTC
CDR3: CASSQDLTGGDEQYF

D: NA
size: NA
J: TRBJ1-5
V: TRBV10-3
length: 14
DNA: TGTGCCATCAGTGGTGAGGCCGAAAATCAGCCCCAGCATTTT
CDR3: CAISGEAENQPQHF

D: TRBD1
size: NA
J: TRBJ1-2
V: TRBV25-1
length: 12
DNA: TGTGCCAGCAGCGACAGGGTAGGCGGCTACACCTTC
CDR3: CASSDRVGGYTF

D: TRBD2
size: NA
J: TRBJ2-7
V: TRBV5-1
length: 13
DNA: TGCGCCAGCCAAGCTAGCGGGGGTTACGAGCAGTACTTC
CDR3: CASQASGGYEQYF

D: NA
size: NA
J: TRBJ1-1
V: TRBV7-6
length: 15
DNA: TGTGCCAGCAGCTTAATGGGGGGAGGGGCAACTGAAGCTTTCTTT
CDR3: CASSLMGGGATEAFF

D: NA
size: NA
J: TRBJ1-3
V: TRBV2
length: 15
DNA: TGTGCCAGCAGTGAGGCGAGGGCAGGTGGAAACACCATATATTTT
CDR3: CASSEARAGGNTIYF

D: TRBD1
size: once
J: TRBJ1-5
V: TRBV19
length: 19
DNA: TGTGCCAGTAGTAAACGACCGGGACAGGGGGCGCGGGGCAATCAGCCCCAGCATTTT
CDR3: CASSKRPGQGARGNQPQHF

D: NA
size: NA
J: TRBJ2-3
V: TRBV7-2
length: 17
DNA: TGTGCCAGCAGCTTTCTTACAGTTCCTACTAGCACAGATACGCAGTATTTT
CDR3: CASSFLTVPTSTDTQYF

D: NA
size: NA
J: TRBJ1-4
V: TRBV18
length: 13
DNA: TGTGCCAGCTCGGACAAGGGGTTTGAAAAACTGTTTTTT
CDR3: CASSDKGFEKLFF

D: NA
size: once
J: TRBJ1-6
V: TRBV10-3
length: 12
DNA: TGTGCCATCGGGCAGGGGAGTTCACCCCTCCACTTT
CDR3: CAIGQGSSPLHF

D: NA
size: NA
J: TRBJ1-2
V: TRBV4-3
length: 13
DNA: TGCGCCAGCAGCCAAGCGTCTTCGAGAGGCTACACCTTC
CDR3: CASSQASSRGYTF